Detailed here is one T cell receptor (beta chain). Its antigen is unidentified. This sample was included in a study of cytomegalovirus exposure and HLA in healthy donors. Findings of the study overall: Subsequent analysis of the roughly 120 validation repertoires found a tendency for first-cohort TCR clusters to co-occur.

The germline V and J ends were trimmed by 0 bases and 9 bases, with 9 bases remaining between them. The CDR3 has 12 residues. Germline CDR1 and CDR2: SGHNT and YYREEE (reference sequence). TCRdb's table, derived via immunoSEQ multiplex PCR, lists solely in-frame clones and lacks some. The sample contains 150,000 to 170,000 clones, 65% to 90% of which appear only once. The sequenced material came from PBMCs. The chain couples TRBV5-4 to TRBJ2-5; D is perhaps TRBD2 (5 bases). This clonotype was sampled from a man aged 18 to 29 in good health and CMV-seropositive. The CDR3 region is CASSLEGSPQYF. The CDR3 DNA reads as TGTGCCAGCAGCTTGGAAGGGAGCCCCCAGTACTTC. The entire variable domain, with the rest obtained from reference TRBV5-4 and TRBJ2-5, is as follows: ETGVTQSPTHLIKTRGQQVTLRCSSQSGHNTVSWYQQALGQGPQFIFQYYREEENGRGNFPPRFSGLQFPNYSSELNVNALELDDSALYLCASSLEGSPQYFGPGTRLLVL.